This T cell receptor (beta chain) is from a study of CD8 T cells in ankylosing spondylitis. Generation of TCR beta libraries employed quantitative 5'-RACE incorporating molecular barcodes. Each CDR3 protein gets one entry after TCRdb re-called the 5' RACE reads with MiXCR. The sample shows 350,000 or so distinct CDR3 sequences, under 15% of them seen only once. To note about this clonotype: The target antigen is unknown.

Regarding the study as a whole: Before this, some motif variants had been reported in reactive arthritis synovial fluid and blood.

This CDR3 is built from 13 residues. Germline V gives CDR1 SQVTM, CDR2 ANQGSEA. Trimming pared 4 bases from V and 1 base from J, leaving 10 bases between. J is TRBJ1-1 and V is TRBV29-1, with D maybe TRBD1 (6 bases). The source of this sequence is a male donor with ankylosing spondylitis or in good health (not recorded which). The sequencing sample was made of blood, either unsorted or a sorted T cell fraction (not recorded which). The CDR3 loop is CSVARGGNTEAFF. Written as DNA, the CDR3 is TGCAGCGTTGCGAGGGGGGGGAACACTGAAGCTTTCTTT.